Listed below are T cell receptor beta chains from one sample, sequenced in a study of CD8+CD57+ T cells in acquired aplastic anemia. TCRdb re-called the reads with MiXCR, one entry per CDR3 protein. The data contain approximately 170,000 distinct CDR3 sequences, 50% to 75% of them seen just once; the ten biggest clones take up 45%. The sequencing sample was made of sorted CD4+, CD8+, or CD8+CD57+ T cells (not recorded which) from PBMCs. The receptors were sampled from a human donor in good health. Each CDR3 is given with its conserved first and last residue. A D gene is named only where the DNA matches it firmly. The listing skips clone size in some rows; elsewhere it reads once, few, many or a size class.

cdr3_length: 12; clone_size: .; j_call: TRBJ2-3; d_call: .; v_call: TRBV5-6; cdr3_nt: TGTGCCAGCAGTCGGGACACAGATACGCAGTATTTT; cdr3_aa: CASSRDTDTQYF
cdr3_length: 16; clone_size: once; j_call: TRBJ2-3; d_call: .; v_call: TRBV3-1; cdr3_nt: TGTGCCAGCAGCCAACGCCGGGGCACTGGCACAGATACGCAGTATTTT; cdr3_aa: CASSQRRGTGTDTQYF
cdr3_length: 16; clone_size: once; j_call: TRBJ2-5; d_call: TRBD2; v_call: TRBV20-1; cdr3_nt: TGCAGTGCTAGAGCTATTGGCGGGGGGGGATTGGAGACCCAGTACTTC; cdr3_aa: CSARAIGGGGLETQYF
cdr3_length: 13; clone_size: .; j_call: TRBJ1-3; d_call: .; v_call: TRBV12-3/TRBV12-4; cdr3_nt: TGTGCCAGCAGTTTCGGGACAGGAAACACCATATATTTT; cdr3_aa: CASSFGTGNTIYF
cdr3_length: 15; clone_size: .; j_call: TRBJ1-1; d_call: .; v_call: TRBV19; cdr3_nt: TGTGCCAGTAGTATACAGGGAGGAATGAACACTGAAGCTTTCTTT; cdr3_aa: CASSIQGGMNTEAFF
cdr3_length: 16; clone_size: once; j_call: TRBJ2-1; d_call: TRBD2; v_call: TRBV30; cdr3_nt: TGTGCCTGGAGTATGACCGGGACTAGCTCCTACAATGAGCAGTTCTTC; cdr3_aa: CAWSMTGTSSYNEQFF
cdr3_length: 15; clone_size: .; j_call: TRBJ1-6; d_call: TRBD1; v_call: TRBV7-2; cdr3_nt: TGTGCCAGCAGCTCCACGGGACAGCATAATTCACCCCTCCACTTT; cdr3_aa: CASSSTGQHNSPLHF
cdr3_length: 14; clone_size: few; j_call: TRBJ2-1; d_call: .; v_call: TRBV7-7; cdr3_nt: TGTGCTAGCAGCTTACTCGGGAGTGACAATGAGCAGTTCTTC; cdr3_aa: CASSLLGSDNEQFF
cdr3_length: 15; clone_size: .; j_call: TRBJ2-1; d_call: .; v_call: TRBV7-9; cdr3_nt: TGTGCCAGCAGCTTGGGGCAGGTGCAGTACAATGAGCAGTTCTTC; cdr3_aa: CASSLGQVQYNEQFF
cdr3_length: 14; clone_size: .; j_call: TRBJ1-6; d_call: .; v_call: TRBV9; cdr3_nt: TGTGCCAGCAGCGTAGAACAGTATAATTCACCCCTCCACTTT; cdr3_aa: CASSVEQYNSPLHF
cdr3_length: 15; clone_size: many; j_call: TRBJ2-1; d_call: TRBD2; v_call: TRBV7-9; cdr3_nt: TGTGCCAGCAGCATACTAGCGGGAGAAGTCAATGAGCAGTTCTTC; cdr3_aa: CASSILAGEVNEQFF
cdr3_length: 14; clone_size: .; j_call: TRBJ2-1; d_call: .; v_call: TRBV5-1; cdr3_nt: TGTGCCAGCAGCTTAGGCGGGGGCAGAGATGAGCAGTTCTTC; cdr3_aa: CASSLGGGRDEQFF
cdr3_length: 16; clone_size: .; j_call: TRBJ2-3; d_call: TRBD1; v_call: TRBV24-1; cdr3_nt: TGTGCCACCAGTGATTCCTTACAGGGGGCAGGAGATACGCAGTATTTT; cdr3_aa: CATSDSLQGAGDTQYF
cdr3_length: 16; clone_size: many; j_call: TRBJ2-5; d_call: TRBD2; v_call: TRBV6-5; cdr3_nt: TGTGCCAGCAGTTTATCAGGGACTAGCGCTTCAGAGACCCAGTACTTC; cdr3_aa: CASSLSGTSASETQYF
cdr3_length: 14; clone_size: .; j_call: TRBJ1-5; d_call: .; v_call: TRBV7-9; cdr3_nt: TGTGCCAGCAGCTTAGGACAGCAGAATCAGCCCCAGCATTTT; cdr3_aa: CASSLGQQNQPQHF
cdr3_length: 13; clone_size: .; j_call: TRBJ1-1; d_call: TRBD1; v_call: TRBV20-1; cdr3_nt: TGCAGTGCTATACAGGGGGCGAACACTGAAGCTTTCTTT; cdr3_aa: CSAIQGANTEAFF
cdr3_length: 14; clone_size: .; j_call: TRBJ1-3; d_call: TRBD1; v_call: TRBV5-1; cdr3_nt: TGCGCCAGCAGCTCCGGGACAGCTGGAAACACCATATATTTT; cdr3_aa: CASSSGTAGNTIYF
cdr3_length: 16; clone_size: .; j_call: TRBJ2-5; d_call: .; v_call: TRBV20-1; cdr3_nt: TGCAGTGCTAGAGGGACAGGGCCCGGGGGGCTAGGGACCCAGTACTTC; cdr3_aa: CSARGTGPGGLGTQYF
cdr3_length: 15; clone_size: few; j_call: TRBJ2-5; d_call: TRBD2; v_call: TRBV15; cdr3_nt: TGTGCCACCAGCCCGGGACTAGCGGGGGGAGGGACCCAGTACTTC; cdr3_aa: CATSPGLAGGGTQYF
cdr3_length: 13; clone_size: .; j_call: TRBJ1-6; d_call: .; v_call: TRBV7-6; cdr3_nt: TGTGCCAGCAGCTATGTGGTGAATTCACCCCTCCACTTT; cdr3_aa: CASSYVVNSPLHF
cdr3_length: 15; clone_size: .; j_call: TRBJ2-5; d_call: .; v_call: TRBV9; cdr3_nt: TGTGCCAGCAGCGTACAGGGGGGTAGCCAAGAGACCCAGTACTTC; cdr3_aa: CASSVQGGSQETQYF
cdr3_length: 14; clone_size: once; j_call: TRBJ2-7; d_call: .; v_call: TRBV10-3; cdr3_nt: TGTGCCATCAGTGCCGTGCAGGGCAGCTACGAGCAGTACTTC; cdr3_aa: CAISAVQGSYEQYF
cdr3_length: 15; clone_size: many; j_call: TRBJ2-3; d_call: TRBD2; v_call: TRBV20-1; cdr3_nt: TGCAGTGCTAGAGAATGGCGGGAGAGCACAGATACGCAGTATTTT; cdr3_aa: CSAREWRESTDTQYF
cdr3_length: 16; clone_size: .; j_call: TRBJ1-1; d_call: .; v_call: TRBV20-1; cdr3_nt: TGCAGTGCTAGGGGGTACAACAGGGAATGGAACACTGAAGCTTTCTTT; cdr3_aa: CSARGYNREWNTEAFF
cdr3_length: 14; clone_size: few; j_call: TRBJ1-6; d_call: TRBD1; v_call: TRBV10-3; cdr3_nt: TGTGCCATCAGTGTTGGGACAGTATTAGAACCCCTCCACTTT; cdr3_aa: CAISVGTVLEPLHF
cdr3_length: 12; clone_size: .; j_call: TRBJ1-1; d_call: .; v_call: TRBV14; cdr3_nt: TGTGCCAGCAGCCTACCGCCCGGGGAAGCTTTCTTT; cdr3_aa: CASSLPPGEAFF
cdr3_length: 12; clone_size: .; j_call: TRBJ2-3; d_call: .; v_call: TRBV6-2/TRBV6-3; cdr3_nt: TGTGCCAGCAGCTCCCGTAACGGAGAACGGTATTTT; cdr3_aa: CASSSRNGERYF
cdr3_length: 14; clone_size: .; j_call: TRBJ1-6; d_call: .; v_call: TRBV12-3/TRBV12-4; cdr3_nt: TGTGCCAGCAGTCTCGGCTTGACTGGTTCACCCCTCCACTTT; cdr3_aa: CASSLGLTGSPLHF
cdr3_length: 14; clone_size: once; j_call: TRBJ2-1; d_call: TRBD2; v_call: TRBV13; cdr3_nt: TGTGCCAGCAGCTTCTATAGCGGGGGGGATGAGCAGTTCTTC; cdr3_aa: CASSFYSGGDEQFF
cdr3_length: 15; clone_size: .; j_call: TRBJ2-1; d_call: TRBD2; v_call: TRBV11-3; cdr3_nt: TGTGCCAGCAGCCCGAAAAGCGGGGGACTGCATGAGCAGTTCTTC; cdr3_aa: CASSPKSGGLHEQFF
cdr3_length: 13; clone_size: .; j_call: TRBJ1-2; d_call: .; v_call: TRBV20-1; cdr3_nt: TGCAGTGCTAGAGATGGGGGAAACTATGGCTACACCTTC; cdr3_aa: CSARDGGNYGYTF
cdr3_length: 13; clone_size: .; j_call: TRBJ2-1; d_call: .; v_call: TRBV7-6; cdr3_nt: TGTGCCAGCAGCCTCGACAGCTACAATGAGCAGTTCTTC; cdr3_aa: CASSLDSYNEQFF
cdr3_length: 15; clone_size: few; j_call: TRBJ2-2; d_call: TRBD1; v_call: TRBV10-3; cdr3_nt: TGTGCCATCAGTGAGATGACAGGGCCCACCGGGGAGCTGTTTTTT; cdr3_aa: CAISEMTGPTGELFF
cdr3_length: 15; clone_size: .; j_call: TRBJ2-2; d_call: .; v_call: TRBV9; cdr3_nt: TGTGCCAGCAGGTCCCGTGTGGAGAGCACCGGGGAGCTGTTTTTT; cdr3_aa: CASRSRVESTGELFF
cdr3_length: 14; clone_size: .; j_call: TRBJ2-5; d_call: .; v_call: TRBV10-2; cdr3_nt: TGCGCCAGCAGCTCCTCTGGGGCAAGAGAGACCCAGTACTTC; cdr3_aa: CASSSSGARETQYF
cdr3_length: 15; clone_size: .; j_call: TRBJ1-4; d_call: TRBD1; v_call: TRBV7-2; cdr3_nt: TGTGCCAGCAGCTTGGCCACAGGGGCATGGGAAAAACTGTTTTTT; cdr3_aa: CASSLATGAWEKLFF